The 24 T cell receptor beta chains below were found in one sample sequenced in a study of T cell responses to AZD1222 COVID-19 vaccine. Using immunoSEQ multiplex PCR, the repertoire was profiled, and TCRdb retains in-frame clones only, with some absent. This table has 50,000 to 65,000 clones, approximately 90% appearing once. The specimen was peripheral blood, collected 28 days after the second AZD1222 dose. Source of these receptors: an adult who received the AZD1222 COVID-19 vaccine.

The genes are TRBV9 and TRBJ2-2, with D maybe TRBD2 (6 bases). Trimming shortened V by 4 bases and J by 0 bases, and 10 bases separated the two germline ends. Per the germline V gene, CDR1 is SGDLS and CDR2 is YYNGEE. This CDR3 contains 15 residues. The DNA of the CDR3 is TGTGCCAGCAGCTTGGGACTCGCGAACACCGGGGAGCTGTTTTTT. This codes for CASSLGLANTGELFF.

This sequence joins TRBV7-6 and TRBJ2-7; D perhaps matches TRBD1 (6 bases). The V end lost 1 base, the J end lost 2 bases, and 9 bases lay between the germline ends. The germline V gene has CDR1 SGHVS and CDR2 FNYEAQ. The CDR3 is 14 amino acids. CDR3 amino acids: CASSLVQGPYEQYF. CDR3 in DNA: TGTGCCAGCAGCTTAGTCCAGGGGCCCTACGAGCAGTACTTC.

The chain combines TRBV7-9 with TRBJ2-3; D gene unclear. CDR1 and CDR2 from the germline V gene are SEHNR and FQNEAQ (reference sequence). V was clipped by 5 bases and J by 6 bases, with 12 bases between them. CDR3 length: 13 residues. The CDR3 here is CASSRILGDTQYF. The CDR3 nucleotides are TGTGCCAGCAGCAGGATTCTAGGGGATACGCAGTATTTT.

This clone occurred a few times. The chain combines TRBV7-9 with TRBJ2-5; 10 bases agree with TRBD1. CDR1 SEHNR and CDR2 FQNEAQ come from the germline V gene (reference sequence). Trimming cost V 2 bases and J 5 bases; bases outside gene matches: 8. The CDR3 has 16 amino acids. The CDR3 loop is CASSLSRDRGWETQYF. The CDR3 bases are TGTGCCAGCAGCTTAAGCCGGGACAGGGGCTGGGAGACCCAGTACTTC.

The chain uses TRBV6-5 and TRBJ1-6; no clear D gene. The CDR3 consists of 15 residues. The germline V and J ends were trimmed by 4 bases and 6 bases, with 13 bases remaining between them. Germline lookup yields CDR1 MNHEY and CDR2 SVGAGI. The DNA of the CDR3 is TGTGCCAGCAGTTTCTCGGGTAATGGTAATTCACCCCTCCACTTT. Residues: CASSFSGNGNSPLHF.

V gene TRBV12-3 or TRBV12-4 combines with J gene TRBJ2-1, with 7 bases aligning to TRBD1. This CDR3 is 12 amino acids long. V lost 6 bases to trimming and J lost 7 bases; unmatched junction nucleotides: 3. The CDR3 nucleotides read TGTGCCAGCAGCCGACAGGGTAATGAGCAGTTCTTC. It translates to CASSRQGNEQFF.

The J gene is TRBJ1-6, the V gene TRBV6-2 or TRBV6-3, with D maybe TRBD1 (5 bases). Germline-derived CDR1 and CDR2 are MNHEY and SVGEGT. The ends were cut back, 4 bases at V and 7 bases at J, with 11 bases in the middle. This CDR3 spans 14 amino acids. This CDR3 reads CASSLREGNSPLHF. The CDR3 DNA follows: TGTGCCAGCAGTTTAAGGGAGGGGAATTCACCCCTCCACTTT.

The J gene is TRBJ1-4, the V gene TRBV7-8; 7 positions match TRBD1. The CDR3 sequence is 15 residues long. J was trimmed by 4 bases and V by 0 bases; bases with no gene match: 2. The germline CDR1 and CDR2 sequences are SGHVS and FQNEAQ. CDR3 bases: TGTGCCAGCAGCTTAGCCGGGACAGTTAATGAAAAACTGTTTTTT. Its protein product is CASSLAGTVNEKLFF.

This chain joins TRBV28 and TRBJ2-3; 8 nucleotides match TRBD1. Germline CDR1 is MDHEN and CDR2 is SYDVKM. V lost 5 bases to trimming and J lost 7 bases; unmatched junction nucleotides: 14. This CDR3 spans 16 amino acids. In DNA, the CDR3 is TGTGCCAGCAGTGCCCCGGGACAGGCTTACGGGAATACGCAGTATTTT. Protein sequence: CASSAPGQAYGNTQYF.

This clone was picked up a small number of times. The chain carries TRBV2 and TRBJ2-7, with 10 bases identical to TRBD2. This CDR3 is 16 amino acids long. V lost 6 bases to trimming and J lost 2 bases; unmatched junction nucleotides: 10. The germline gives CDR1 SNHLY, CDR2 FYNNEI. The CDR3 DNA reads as TGTGCCAGCAGAGTCGGGACTAGCGAGTCCCCCTACGAGCAGTACTTC. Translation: CASRVGTSESPYEQYF.

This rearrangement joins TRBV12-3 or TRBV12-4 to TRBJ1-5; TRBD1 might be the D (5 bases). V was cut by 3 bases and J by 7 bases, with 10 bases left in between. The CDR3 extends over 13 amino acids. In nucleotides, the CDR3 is TGTGCCAGCAGTTTGTGGGGGGACCAGCCCCAGCATTTT. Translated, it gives CASSLWGDQPQHF.

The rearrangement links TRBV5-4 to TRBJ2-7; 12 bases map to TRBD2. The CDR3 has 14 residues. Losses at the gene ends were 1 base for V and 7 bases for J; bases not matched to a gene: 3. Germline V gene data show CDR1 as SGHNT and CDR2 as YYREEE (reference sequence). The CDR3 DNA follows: TGTGCCAGCAGCTTGAGGCTAGCGGGAGGGGAGCAGTACTTC. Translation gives CASSLRLAGGEQYF. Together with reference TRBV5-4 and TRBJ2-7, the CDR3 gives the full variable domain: ETGVTQSPTHLIKTRGQQVTLRCSSQSGHNTVSWYQQALGQGPQFIFQYYREEENGRGNFPPRFSGLQFPNYSSELNVNALELDDSALYLCASSLRLAGGEQYFGPGTRLTVT.

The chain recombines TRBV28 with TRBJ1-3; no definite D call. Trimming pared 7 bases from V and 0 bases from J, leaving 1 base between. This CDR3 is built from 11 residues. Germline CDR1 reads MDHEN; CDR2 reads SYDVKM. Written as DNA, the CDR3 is TGTGCCAGCATCTCTGGAAACACCATATATTTT. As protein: CASISGNTIYF.

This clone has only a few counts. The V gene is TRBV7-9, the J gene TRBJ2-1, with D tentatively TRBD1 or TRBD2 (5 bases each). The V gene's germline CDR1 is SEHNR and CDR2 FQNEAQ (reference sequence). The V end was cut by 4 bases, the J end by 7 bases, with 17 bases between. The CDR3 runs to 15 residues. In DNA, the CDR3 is TGTGCCAGCAGCTACCCCCGGGGCCAAGAAAATGAGCAGTTCTTC. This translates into CASSYPRGQENEQFF.

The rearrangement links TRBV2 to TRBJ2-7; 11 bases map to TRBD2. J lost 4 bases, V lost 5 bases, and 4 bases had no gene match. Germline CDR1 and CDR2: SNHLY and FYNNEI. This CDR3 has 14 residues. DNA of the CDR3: TGTGCCAGCAGTTTTAGCGGGAGGGCGTACGAGCAGTACTTC. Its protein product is CASSFSGRAYEQYF.

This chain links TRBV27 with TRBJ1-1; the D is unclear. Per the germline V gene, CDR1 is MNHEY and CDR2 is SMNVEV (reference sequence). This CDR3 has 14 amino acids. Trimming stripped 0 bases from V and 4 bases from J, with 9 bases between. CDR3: CASSLSPVVTEAFF. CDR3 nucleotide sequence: TGTGCCAGCAGTTTATCCCCGGTCGTCACTGAAGCTTTCTTT.

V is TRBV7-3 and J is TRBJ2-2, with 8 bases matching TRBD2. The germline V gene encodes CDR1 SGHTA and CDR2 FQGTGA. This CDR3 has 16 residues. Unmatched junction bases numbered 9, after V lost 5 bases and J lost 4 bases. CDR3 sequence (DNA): TGTGCCAGCAGCCCCAGGAGCGGGAGCACCACCGGGGAGCTGTTTTTT. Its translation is CASSPRSGSTTGELFF.

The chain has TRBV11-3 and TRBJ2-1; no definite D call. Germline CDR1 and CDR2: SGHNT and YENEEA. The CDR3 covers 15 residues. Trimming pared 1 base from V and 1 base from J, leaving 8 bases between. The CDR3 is CASSLGSRSYNEQFF. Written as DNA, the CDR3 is TGTGCCAGCAGCTTAGGGTCCAGGTCCTACAATGAGCAGTTCTTC.

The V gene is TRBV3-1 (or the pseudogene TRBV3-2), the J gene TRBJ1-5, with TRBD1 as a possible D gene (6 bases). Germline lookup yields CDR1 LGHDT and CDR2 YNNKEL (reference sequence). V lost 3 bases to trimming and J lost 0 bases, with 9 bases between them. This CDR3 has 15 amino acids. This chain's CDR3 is CASSQMGASNQPQHF. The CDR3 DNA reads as TGTGCCAGCAGCCAGATGGGGGCTAGCAATCAGCCCCAGCATTTT.

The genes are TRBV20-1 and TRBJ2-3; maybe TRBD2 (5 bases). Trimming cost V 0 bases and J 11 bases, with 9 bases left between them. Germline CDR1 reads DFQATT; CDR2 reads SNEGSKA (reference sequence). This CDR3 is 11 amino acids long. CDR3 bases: TGCAGTGCTAGAGACCTCCGGGGGCAGTATTTT. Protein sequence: CSARDLRGQYF.

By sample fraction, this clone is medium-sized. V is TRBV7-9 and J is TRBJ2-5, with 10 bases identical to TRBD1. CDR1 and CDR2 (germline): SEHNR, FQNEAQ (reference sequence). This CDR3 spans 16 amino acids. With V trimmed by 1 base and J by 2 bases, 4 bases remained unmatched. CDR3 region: CASSLVDRGLQETQYF. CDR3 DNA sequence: TGTGCCAGCAGCTTAGTCGACAGGGGGCTTCAAGAGACCCAGTACTTC.

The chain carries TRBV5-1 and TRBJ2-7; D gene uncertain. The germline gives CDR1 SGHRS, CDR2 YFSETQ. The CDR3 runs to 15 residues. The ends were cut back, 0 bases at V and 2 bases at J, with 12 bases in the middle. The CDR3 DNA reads TGCGCCAGCAGCTTGGATACCGGGTTTACCTACGAGCAGTACTTC. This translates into CASSLDTGFTYEQYF.

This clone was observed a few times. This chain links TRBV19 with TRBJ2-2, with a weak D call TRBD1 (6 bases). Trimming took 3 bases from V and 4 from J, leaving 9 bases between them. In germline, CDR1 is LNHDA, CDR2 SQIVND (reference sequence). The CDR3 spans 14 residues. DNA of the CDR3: TGTGCCAGTAGTATCCGGACAGTCACCGGGGAGCTGTTTTTT. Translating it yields CASSIRTVTGELFF. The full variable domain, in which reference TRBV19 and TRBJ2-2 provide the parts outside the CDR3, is DGGITQSPKYLFRKEGQNVTLSCEQNLNHDAMYWYRQDPGQGLRLIYYSQIVNDFQKGDIAEGYSVSREKKESFPLTVTSAQKNPTAFYLCASSIRTVTGELFFGEGSRLTVL.

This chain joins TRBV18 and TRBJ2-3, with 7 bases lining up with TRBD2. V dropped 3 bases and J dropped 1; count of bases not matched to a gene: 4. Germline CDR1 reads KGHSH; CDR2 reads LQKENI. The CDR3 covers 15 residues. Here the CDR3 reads CASSPTSWGTDTQYF. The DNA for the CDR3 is TGTGCCAGCTCACCGACTAGCTGGGGCACAGATACGCAGTATTTT.